The clone carrying this T cell receptor beta chain is judged medium-sized. Its cognate antigen is unknown. The germline CDR1 and CDR2 sequences are SNHLY and FYNNEI. Trimming removed 5 bases from V and 3 bases from J, with 10 bases in between. The CDR3 contains 13 residues. Each donor contributed 100,000 or so T cells on average, unsorted. This table comes from immunoSEQ multiplex PCR, and its TCRdb copy is limited to in-frame clones, with some not included. Of 35,000 to 55,000 clones in the sample, roughly 94% are singletons; the top ten hold roughly 2%. The record originates from a study of T cells in tuberculosis. Study-level information: In South Africa, adults with active tuberculosis were compared with IGRA-negative and latently infected IGRA-positive adolescents. Study outcomes and limitations: Using the GMM-specific repertoire gave about 84% accuracy versus approximately 70% with motifs. Active tuberculosis patients had shorter CDR3-alpha; the beta difference was nonsignificant.

The V and J genes are TRBV2 and TRBJ1-1, with D possibly TRBD1 on 6 matching bases. This receptor was taken from a donor between 10 and 35 years old with latent tuberculosis or without tuberculosis infection. Some clones in this sample may be carry-over from other donors' samples. The sample was PBMCs. The DNA for the CDR3 is TGTGCCAGCAGTCGGACAGCCTACACTGAAGCTTTCTTT. Protein: CASSRTAYTEAFF.